These T cell receptor beta chains were read from a single sample in a study of cytomegalovirus exposure and HLA in healthy donors. Produced via immunoSEQ multiplex PCR; TCRdb's table is partial and in-frame only. This table has about 77,000 clones, approximately 78% appearing once. Sequenced input: PBMCs. Receptor source: a man aged 40-50 years in good health and CMV-seronegative. CDR3s include the opening cysteine and the closing phenylalanine or tryptophan. D genes are given only for firm matches. Clone size, where shown, is once, few, many, or a class for clones that have expanded.

size	V	J	D	DNA	CDR3
NA	TRBV4-3	TRBJ2-6	TRBD2	TGCGCCAGCAGCCAAGATTGGACGGGGGGAAGCAGCTCTGGGGCCAACGTCCTGACTTTC	CASSQDWTGGSSSGANVLTF
NA	TRBV28	TRBJ1-3	NA	TGTGCCAGCAGCCCGACAGGATTTGGAAACACCATATATTTT	CASSPTGFGNTIYF
NA	TRBV11-3	TRBJ2-2	TRBD1	TGTGCCAGCAGCTTAGCGACAGGGGGAACCGGGGAGCTGTTTTTT	CASSLATGGTGELFF
few	TRBV5-4	TRBJ1-4	NA	TGTGCCAGCAGCTTGGACCCAGGATATAATGAAAAACTGTTTTTT	CASSLDPGYNEKLFF
NA	TRBV9	TRBJ1-1	NA	TGTGCCAGCAGCTGGAGCCCGAAATTGAACACTGAAGCTTTCTTT	CASSWSPKLNTEAFF
few	TRBV30	TRBJ2-1	TRBD2	TGTGCCTGGAGTGTAGGCTGGACTAGCGATAATGAGCAGTTCTTC	CAWSVGWTSDNEQFF
NA	TRBV9	TRBJ1-2	NA	TGTGCCAGCAGCGTAGCGTGGGCAGGGCTTAACTATGGCTACACCTTC	CASSVAWAGLNYGYTF
NA	TRBV2	TRBJ2-6	NA	TGTGCCAGCAGTGACGCTCGGTCTGGGGCCAACGTCCTGACTTTC	CASSDARSGANVLTF
NA	TRBV5-4	TRBJ2-5	NA	TGTGCCAGCAGCCCCCTACCCGTCGCAGGGGAATTGGAGACCCAGTACTTC	CASSPLPVAGELETQYF
few	TRBV29-1	TRBJ1-6	TRBD1	TGCAGCGCCCGACAGGGCACCTATAATTCACCCCTCCACTTT	CSARQGTYNSPLHF
NA	TRBV30	TRBJ2-1	TRBD2	TGTGCCTCCACGACTAGCGGGTCTTACAATGAGCAGTTCTTC	CASTTSGSYNEQFF
NA	TRBV10-1	TRBJ2-7	NA	TGCGCCAGCATCAACCAGGAGACAGTTTACTACGAGCAGTACTTC	CASINQETVYYEQYF
NA	TRBV10-3	TRBJ2-3	TRBD2	TGTGCCATCAGAGGCGGGACTAGCGGGGACACAGATACGCAGTATTTT	CAIRGGTSGDTDTQYF
NA	TRBV27	TRBJ2-7	NA	TGTGCCAGCAGTTTAACGGGCTACGAGCAGTACTTC	CASSLTGYEQYF
NA	TRBV11-3	TRBJ2-3	NA	TGTGCCAGCAGCTTAAGGGCGGGTAGCACAGATACGCAGTATTTT	CASSLRAGSTDTQYF
NA	TRBV7-9	TRBJ2-2	TRBD2	TGTGCCAGCAGCAACGGGACTAGAGACACCGGGGAGCTGTTTTTT	CASSNGTRDTGELFF
NA	TRBV18	TRBJ1-5	NA	TGTGCCAGCTCACTGGGGCACGATAGCAATCAGCCCCAGCATTTT	CASSLGHDSNQPQHF
NA	TRBV15	TRBJ2-6	TRBD1	TGTGCCACCAGCTCCTCGGACAGGGCTGGGGCCAACGTCCTGACTTTC	CATSSSDRAGANVLTF
NA	TRBV28	TRBJ2-3	NA	TGTGCCAGCAGTTTGACCAGGGCTGCCCGACCCGGTGATACGCAGTATTTT	CASSLTRAARPGDTQYF
NA	TRBV7-7	TRBJ2-5	TRBD2	TGTGCTAGCAGCTTAAGCGGGAAAGAGACCCAGTACTTC	CASSLSGKETQYF
NA	TRBV6-1	TRBJ1-1	NA	TGTGCCAGCAGTGAAAACCTCGCAGACACTGAAGCTTTCTTT	CASSENLADTEAFF
NA	TRBV13	TRBJ2-2	NA	TGTGCCAGCAGCTTATTGATGTCGGGAGTTACCACCGGGGAGCTGTTTTTT	CASSLLMSGVTTGELFF
NA	TRBV7-8	TRBJ2-1	TRBD1	TGTGCCAGCAGACCCGACAGGGGGTCCTACAATGAGCAGTTCTTC	CASRPDRGSYNEQFF
NA	TRBV27	TRBJ2-7	TRBD1	TGTGCCAGCAGTCCATACTCCGGGACAGGGTCCTACGAGCAGTACTTC	CASSPYSGTGSYEQYF
NA	TRBV28	TRBJ2-7	TRBD2	TGTGCCAGCAGTCAGACTAGCGGGAAATTGTTCTACGAGCAGTACTTC	CASSQTSGKLFYEQYF
once	TRBV2	TRBJ2-2	NA	TGTGCCAGCAGGCTAAACCCCAACGGGGAGCTGTTTTTT	CASRLNPNGELFF
NA	TRBV29-1	TRBJ2-5	NA	TGCAGCGTTCAAGAGCGGCCAGAGCTAAACCAAGAGACCCAGTACTTC	CSVQERPELNQETQYF
NA	TRBV19	TRBJ2-5	TRBD1	TGTGCCAGTAGTCTACACCCCGGGACAGTCCAAGAGACCCAGTACTTC	CASSLHPGTVQETQYF
NA	TRBV7-9	TRBJ1-2	NA	TGTGCCAGCAGCATAAGGGCGGGACGGTGGGCTCCCACCTTC	CASSIRAGRWAPTF
NA	TRBV5-1	TRBJ1-1	NA	TGCGCCAGCAGCTTGCGGGACCCCGGCGGGGACACTGAAGCTTTCTTT	CASSLRDPGGDTEAFF
NA	TRBV27	TRBJ2-7	TRBD2	TGTGCCAGCAGTTTTGGCGGGAGTTCCTCCTACGAGCAGTACTTC	CASSFGGSSSYEQYF